The sequence of this T cell receptor beta chain was determined in a study of blood T cells in healthy people across ages. Study-wide points: Naive CD4+ cell counts and diversity both ran higher in long-lived than in aged donors.

As to this clonotype: The antigen remains unidentified.

Germline values: CDR1 SGHNT, CDR2 YYREEE (reference sequence). This CDR3 spans 16 amino acids. Researchers collected ten milliliters of peripheral blood from every single donor. Per sample, a minimum of 6.5 million PBMCs were isolated. It was with a sample-barcoded 5' primer and a J-beta primer mix that a second PCR of roughly 7 to 12 cycles was run. A template-switch adaptor with 12 random nucleotides tagged each cDNA molecule. TCRdb processed the 5' RACE reads anew with MiXCR; each CDR3 protein has one entry. The sample has fewer than 2 million distinct CDR3 sequences, more than 35% seen once. The V call is TRBV5-4, the J call TRBJ2-4; D is unresolved. The J call may be wrong; the DNA end is better matched by TRBJ2-5. Sequenced input: blood. The origin of this receptor is a human donor in good health. CDR3 protein: CASGSLYLSEKETQYF. The CDR3 DNA follows: TGTGCCAGCGGATCTCTTTACCTGTCAGAGAAAGAGACCCAGTACTTC.